What follows are 26 T cell receptor beta chains derived from one specimen sequenced in a study of cytomegalovirus exposure and HLA in healthy donors. A multiplex PCR was run with 60 Vbeta primers and 13 Jbeta primers. Libraries were prepared by immunoSEQ multiplex PCR; TCRdb keeps only in-frame clonotypes and omits some of them. This sample yields roughly 150,000 clones, of which roughly 80% are seen a single time; more than 1.4% belongs to the top ten. Source material: PBMCs. These receptors all stem from a male donor in good health and CMV-seronegative.

V usage is TRBV19 and J usage is TRBJ2-1; 9 bases map to TRBD1. CDR1 and CDR2 (germline): LNHDA, SQIVND (reference sequence). Trimming removed 10 bases from V and 6 bases from J; junction bases left unmatched: 13. There are 15 residues in the CDR3. The CDR3 reads CATLPGDRVFNEQFF. Here the CDR3 DNA reads TGTGCCACCCTGCCCGGGGACAGGGTGTTCAATGAGCAGTTCTTC.

CDR3 region: CASSSLTFSYEQYF. The CDR3 nucleotides are TGTGCCAGCAGCTCATTGACATTCTCCTACGAGCAGTACTTC. The rearrangement joins TRBV11-2 to TRBJ2-7; no firm D call. The CDR3 is made up of 14 amino acids. Germline CDR1 is SGHAT and CDR2 is FQNNGV. V was clipped by 4 bases and J by 0 bases, with 10 bases between them.

The genes are TRBV5-1 and TRBJ1-1, with D unresolved. The CDR3 has 13 amino acids. Germline CDR1 reads SGHRS; CDR2 reads YFSETQ. Trimming took off 0 bases at V and 1 base at J, with 4 bases between the two ends. The CDR3 nucleotides are TGCGCCAGCAGCTTGGCCAGGAACACTGAAGCTTTCTTT. As protein: CASSLARNTEAFF.

The V call is TRBV6-4, the J call TRBJ2-3; tentative D call: TRBD1 (5 bases). The V gene lost 2 bases and the J gene lost 6 bases, with 15 bases spanning the gap. CDR3 size: 15 residues. The germline gives CDR1 MRHNA, CDR2 SNTAGT. CDR3 residues: CASSDRPGYLDTQYF. The CDR3 DNA sequence: TGTGCCAGCAGTGACCGGCCAGGGTATCTGGATACGCAGTATTTT.

This chain connects TRBV12-5 to TRBJ2-3, with 14 bases lining up with TRBD2. Germline CDR1 is LGHNT and CDR2 is FRNRAP. Trimming at V came to 6 bases and at J to 3 bases, leaving 8 bases not matched to a gene. This CDR3 is 17 amino acids long. The DNA of the CDR3 is TGTGCTAGTGGCTGGACTAGCGGGGGGTCGGGAACAGATACGCAGTATTTT. Protein sequence: CASGWTSGGSGTDTQYF.

This clone was seen just once. V and J are TRBV21-1 and TRBJ2-3; TRBD1, the table's D call, lacks a check against the DNA. TRBV21-1 is flagged as a pseudogene. The CDR3 consists of 17 residues. The CDR3 bases are TGTGCCAGCAGCATACCGAACACCGACACTAGCACAGATACGCAGTATTTT. This translates into CASSIPNTDTSTDTQYF.

The chain employs TRBV6-5 and TRBJ1-1, with 8 positions matching TRBD1. CDR1 and CDR2 from the germline V gene are MNHEY and SVGAGI. V was clipped by 2 bases and J by 5 bases; unmatched bases: 10. The CDR3 is made up of 16 amino acids. The CDR3 DNA sequence: TGTGCCAGCAGTTACGGCTCAGGGGGCGGGGGAACTGAAGCTTTCTTT. This gives the protein CASSYGSGGGGTEAFF.

The V gene is TRBV10-3, the J gene TRBJ1-6, with D possibly being TRBD1 (6 bases). Germline V gene sequence: CDR1 ENHRY, CDR2 SYGVKD. CDR3 size: 12 residues. Trimming took 10 bases from V and 13 from J, leaving 17 bases between them. The CDR3 nucleotides are TGTGCCACCCGGAGGGGGGGGGACCCCCTCCACTTT. This gives the protein CATRRGGDPLHF.

This chain links TRBV6-6 with TRBJ2-3; D is uncertain. Trimming shortened V by 7 bases and J by 1 base, and 6 bases separated the two germline ends. CDR3 length: 12 amino acids. The germline CDR1 and CDR2 sequences are MNHNY and SVGAGI (reference sequence). DNA for the CDR3: TGTGCCAGCATGGCTGGCACAGATACGCAGTATTTT. Translating gives CASMAGTDTQYF.

V and J are TRBV4-2 and TRBJ1-3; the D gene is possibly TRBD1 (6 bases). The V end was cut by 2 bases, the J end by 4 bases, with 18 bases between. Germline V lookup: CDR1 LGHNA, CDR2 YNFKEQ. This CDR3 region has 17 residues. The CDR3 loop is CASSQLPAGAEGNTIYF. CDR3 coding DNA: TGTGCCAGCAGCCAACTACCGGCAGGGGCGGAGGGAAACACCATATATTTT.

V usage is TRBV6-5 and J usage is TRBJ2-6; a possible D gene is TRBD2 (6 bases). V was cut by 6 bases and J by 1 base, with 10 bases left in between. The CDR3 loop spans 15 amino acids. Germline loops: CDR1 MNHEY, CDR2 SVGAGI. CDR3 nucleotides: TGTGCCAGCAGCCTCGGGGGATCTGGGGCCAACGTCCTGACTTTC. Its translation is CASSLGGSGANVLTF.

The J gene is TRBJ1-3, the V gene TRBV5-6; weak D call: TRBD1 (5 bases). Germline values: CDR1 SGHDT, CDR2 YYEEEE. Trimming pared 3 bases from V and 0 bases from J, leaving 10 bases between. This CDR3 comprises 15 residues. The CDR3 protein is CASSYPDTSGNTIYF. CDR3 DNA sequence: TGTGCCAGCAGCTACCCGGACACCTCTGGAAACACCATATATTTT.

The J gene is TRBJ1-2, the V gene TRBV6-5; D is unclear. Between the trimmed V and J ends, which lost 5 bases and 7 bases, there was a span of 5 bases. This CDR3 has 10 residues. Germline CDR1 MNHEY, CDR2 SVGAGI. CDR3 in DNA: TGTGCCAGCAGTGCGGTTGGCTACACCTTC. Encoded protein: CASSAVGYTF.

This clone was found once. The J gene is TRBJ1-6, the V gene TRBV27, with unresolved D. The CDR3 length is 13 residues. Trimming removed 8 bases from V and 0 bases from J, with 5 bases in between. CDR1 is MNHEY and CDR2 is SMNVEV in the germline V gene (reference sequence). CDR3 region: CASGSSYNSPLHF. CDR3 in DNA: TGTGCCAGCGGGAGCTCCTATAATTCACCCCTCCACTTT.

The chain employs TRBV9 and TRBJ1-1; D ambiguous. The length of the CDR3 is 14 residues. V was cut by 0 bases and J by 1 base, with 7 bases left in between. Germline V gene sequence: CDR1 SGDLS, CDR2 YYNGEE. CDR3 nucleotides: TGTGCCAGCAGCGTAGGATCAGGGAACACTGAAGCTTTCTTT. Its protein is CASSVGSGNTEAFF.

This clone came up a few times. The rearrangement joins TRBV9 to TRBJ2-2; 12 nucleotides align to TRBD1. V shed 0 bases and J 6 bases; nucleotides not matched to a gene: 0. Looked up from germline, CDR1 is SGDLS and CDR2 is YYNGEE. The CDR3 is 15 amino acids. CDR3 in amino acids: CASSVGDRGPGELFF. The CDR3 DNA follows: TGTGCCAGCAGCGTAGGGGACAGGGGGCCCGGGGAGCTGTTTTTT.

The chain couples TRBV4-2 to TRBJ1-6; 7 bases map to TRBD1. Germline values: CDR1 LGHNA, CDR2 YNFKEQ. J lost 7 bases, V lost 0 bases, and 9 bases had no gene match. The CDR3 length is 17 residues. The CDR3 DNA is TGTGCCAGCAGCCAAGAACTCAGCCGACAGGGAAATTCACCCCTCCACTTT. It encodes CASSQELSRQGNSPLHF.

CDR3 nucleotides: TGTGCCAGCTCACCACCTAGCGGGAGTACGGAGTACTTC. Translation: CASSPPSGSTEYF. The chain joins TRBV18 to TRBJ2-5; 9 nucleotides line up with TRBD2. This CDR3 is built from 13 residues. Germline V gene sequence: CDR1 KGHSH, CDR2 LQKENI. After removal of 0 bases from V and 12 bases from J, the junction contained 5 bases not matched to a gene.

This chain connects TRBV6-1 to TRBJ1-5, with 8 bases identical to TRBD1. J lost 6 bases, V lost 9 bases, and 10 bases had no gene match. This CDR3 has 14 residues. Looked up from germline, CDR1 is MNHNS and CDR2 is SASEGT. The CDR3 DNA follows: TGTGCCAGTTTCACCAGGGGGCAAGGTCAGCCCCAGCATTTT. Translation gives CASFTRGQGQPQHF.

A note on this clone: A read error may produce the germline difference seen at one junction end. The V gene is TRBV19, the J gene TRBJ2-5; 7 bases match TRBD2. Germline V gives CDR1 LNHDA, CDR2 SQIVND (reference sequence). CDR3 length: 13 amino acids. The CDR3 nucleotides are TGTGCCAGTAGTGGGGGGGTACAAGAGGCCCAGTACTTC. Translation: CASSGGVQEAQYF.

CDR3 in amino acids: CASSIPRGRTTEAFF. CDR3 DNA sequence: TGTGCCAGCAGCATCCCCAGGGGGCGAACCACTGAAGCTTTCTTT. V usage is TRBV7-9 and J usage is TRBJ1-1; 8 bases align to TRBD1. The CDR3 is 15 residues long. V was pared by 5 bases and J by 4 bases, with 9 bases of the junction left unmatched. The germline CDR1 and CDR2 sequences are SEHNR and FQNEAQ (reference sequence).

The CDR3 protein is CASSSGQGVPGELFF. The CDR3 DNA sequence: TGTGCCAGCAGCTCGGGACAGGGAGTTCCCGGGGAGCTGTTTTTT. The chain uses TRBV7-3 and TRBJ2-2, with 9 bases identical to TRBD1. Unmatched junction bases numbered 6, after V lost 4 bases and J lost 6 bases. This CDR3 has 15 residues. From germline, CDR1 is SGHTA and CDR2 FQGTGA.

The chain has TRBV19 and TRBJ1-3; D gene ambiguous. The germline CDR1 and CDR2 sequences are LNHDA and SQIVND (reference sequence). The CDR3 sequence is 13 residues long. The germline V and J ends were trimmed by 8 bases and 0 bases, with 8 bases remaining between them. The CDR3 region has the DNA TGTGCCAGTCAGGACTTCTCTGGAAACACCATATATTTT. It codes for CASQDFSGNTIYF.

The chain combines TRBV18 with TRBJ1-1; TRBD1 matches 8 bases. Trimming removed 5 bases from V and 3 bases from J; junction bases left unmatched: 5. CDR1 is KGHSH, CDR2 LQKENI, per germline. CDR3 length: 14 amino acids. The CDR3 loop reads CASSGQGGDTEAFF. DNA of the CDR3: TGTGCCAGCTCAGGACAGGGAGGAGACACTGAAGCTTTCTTT.

To note about this clone: At one end, the junction sequence differs from germline, possibly due to a read error. V usage is TRBV7-7 and J usage is TRBJ2-5, with 14 bases identical to TRBD2. CDR1 and CDR2 (germline): SSHAT, FNYEAQ (reference sequence). CDR3 length: 16 residues. The CDR3 DNA reads as TGTGCTAGCAGCACCGGGACTAGCGGGAGCCAAGAGACCCAGTACTTC. This translates into CASSTGTSGSQETQYF.

V gene TRBV29-1 combines with J gene TRBJ2-7, with a tentative D call TRBD2 (5 bases). Germline V gene data show CDR1 as SQVTM and CDR2 as ANQGSEA. This CDR3 spans 15 amino acids. The V gene lost 0 bases and the J gene lost 2 bases, with 14 bases spanning the gap. The DNA for the CDR3 is TGCAGCGTTGAAGACCCGCTCTCCGGGGCCTACGAGCAGTACTTC. It specifies CSVEDPLSGAYEQYF.